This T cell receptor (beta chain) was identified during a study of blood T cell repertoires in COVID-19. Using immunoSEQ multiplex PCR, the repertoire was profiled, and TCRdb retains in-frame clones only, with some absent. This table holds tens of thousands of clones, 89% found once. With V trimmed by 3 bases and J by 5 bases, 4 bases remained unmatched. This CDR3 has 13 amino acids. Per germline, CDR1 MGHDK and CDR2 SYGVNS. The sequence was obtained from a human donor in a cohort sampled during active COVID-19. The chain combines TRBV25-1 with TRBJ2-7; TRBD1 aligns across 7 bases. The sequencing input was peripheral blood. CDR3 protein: CASSDQTGNEQYF. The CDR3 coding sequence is TGTGCCAGCAGTGACCAGACAGGGAACGAGCAGTACTTC.